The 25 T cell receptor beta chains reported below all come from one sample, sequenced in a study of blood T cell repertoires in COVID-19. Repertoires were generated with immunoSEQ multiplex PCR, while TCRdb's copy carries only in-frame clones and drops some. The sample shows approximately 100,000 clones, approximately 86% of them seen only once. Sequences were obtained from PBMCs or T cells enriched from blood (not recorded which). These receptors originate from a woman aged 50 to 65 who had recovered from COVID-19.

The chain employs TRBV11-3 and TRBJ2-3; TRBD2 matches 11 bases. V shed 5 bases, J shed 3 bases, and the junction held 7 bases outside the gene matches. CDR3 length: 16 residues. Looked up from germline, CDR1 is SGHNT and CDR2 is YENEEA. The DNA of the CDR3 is TGTGCCAGCAGCCCCCGTAGCGGGGGGGCGACAGATACGCAGTATTTT. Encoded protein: CASSPRSGGATDTQYF. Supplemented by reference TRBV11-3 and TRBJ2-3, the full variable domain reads EAGVVQSPRYKIIEKKQPVAFWCNPISGHNTLYWYLQNLGQGPELLIRYENEEAVDDSQLPKDRFSAERLKGVDSTLKIQPAELGDSAVYLCASSPRSGGATDTQYFGPGTRLTVL.

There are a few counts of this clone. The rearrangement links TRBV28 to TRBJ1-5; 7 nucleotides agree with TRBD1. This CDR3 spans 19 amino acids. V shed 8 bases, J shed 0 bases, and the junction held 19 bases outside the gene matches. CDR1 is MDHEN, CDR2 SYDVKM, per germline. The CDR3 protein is CASSVNGGRGRYSNQPQHF. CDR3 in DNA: TGTGCCAGCTCAGTAAATGGGGGCAGGGGGAGATATAGCAATCAGCCCCAGCATTTT.

This CDR3 is CASSRDILAANEEQYF. CDR3 DNA: TGTGCCAGCAGCCGAGATATACTAGCGGCTAACGAAGAGCAGTACTTC. This chain connects TRBV2 to TRBJ2-7, with 8 bases that match TRBD2. This CDR3 contains 16 residues. With 6 bases clipped from V and 7 bases from J, the junction kept 17 bases outside the gene matches. In germline, CDR1 is SNHLY, CDR2 FYNNEI.

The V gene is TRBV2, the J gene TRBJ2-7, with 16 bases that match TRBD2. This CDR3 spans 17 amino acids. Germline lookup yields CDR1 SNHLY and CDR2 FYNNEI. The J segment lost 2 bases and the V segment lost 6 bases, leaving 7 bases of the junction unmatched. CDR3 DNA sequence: TGTGCCAGCAGCGGCGGAGGGACTAGCGGGAGGGCCTACGAGCAGTACTTC. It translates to CASSGGGTSGRAYEQYF.

CDR3 nucleotides: TGTGCCAGTAGTAGGACACTTTTGGGGGGAACCTACAATGAGCAGTTCTTC. Amino acid sequence: CASSRTLLGGTYNEQFF. This sequence joins TRBV19 and TRBJ2-1; D might be TRBD2 (6 bases). CDR1 is LNHDA and CDR2 is SQIVND in the germline V gene (reference sequence). Trimming took 4 bases from V and 2 from J, leaving 18 bases between them. This CDR3 has 17 amino acids.

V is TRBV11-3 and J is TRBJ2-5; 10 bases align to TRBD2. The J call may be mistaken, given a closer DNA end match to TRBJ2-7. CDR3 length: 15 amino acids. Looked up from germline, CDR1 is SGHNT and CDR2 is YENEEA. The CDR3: CASSLGTSELNEQYF. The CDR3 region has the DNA TGTGCCAGCAGCCTAGGGACTAGCGAACTTAACGAGCAGTACTTC.

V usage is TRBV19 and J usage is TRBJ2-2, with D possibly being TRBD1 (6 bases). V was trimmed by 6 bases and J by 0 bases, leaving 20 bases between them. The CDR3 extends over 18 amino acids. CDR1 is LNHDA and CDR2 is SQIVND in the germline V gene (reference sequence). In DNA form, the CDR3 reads TGTGCCAGTAGCCCAACACAGGGAAAAAGATCGAACACCGGGGAGCTGTTTTTT. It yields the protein CASSPTQGKRSNTGELFF.

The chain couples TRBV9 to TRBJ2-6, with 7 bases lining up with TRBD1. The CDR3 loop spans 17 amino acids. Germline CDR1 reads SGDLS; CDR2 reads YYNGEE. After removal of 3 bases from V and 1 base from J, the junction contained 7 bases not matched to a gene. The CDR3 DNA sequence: TGTGCCAGCAGCGCCCGGGACAGTACGTCTGGGGCCAACGTCCTGACTTTC. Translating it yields CASSARDSTSGANVLTF.

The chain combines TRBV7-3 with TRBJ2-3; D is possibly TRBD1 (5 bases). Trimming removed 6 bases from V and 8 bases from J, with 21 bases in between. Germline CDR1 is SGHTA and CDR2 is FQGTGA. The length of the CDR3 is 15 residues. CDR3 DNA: TGTGCCAGCAGTCCACAAGGGGTTTTGGGTGGTACGCAGTATTTT. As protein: CASSPQGVLGGTQYF.

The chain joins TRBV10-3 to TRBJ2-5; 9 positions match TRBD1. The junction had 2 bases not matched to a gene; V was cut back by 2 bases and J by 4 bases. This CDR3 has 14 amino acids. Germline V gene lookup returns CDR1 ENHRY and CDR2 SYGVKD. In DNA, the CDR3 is TGTGCCATCAGTGAGGGACAGGGGTTAGAGACCCAGTACTTC. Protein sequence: CAISEGQGLETQYF.

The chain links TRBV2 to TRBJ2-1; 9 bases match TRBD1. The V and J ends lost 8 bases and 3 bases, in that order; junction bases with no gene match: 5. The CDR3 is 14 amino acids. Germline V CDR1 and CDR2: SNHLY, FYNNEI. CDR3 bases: TGTGCCAGCGGGGACAGGGACAGCTACAATGAGCAGTTCTTC. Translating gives CASGDRDSYNEQFF.

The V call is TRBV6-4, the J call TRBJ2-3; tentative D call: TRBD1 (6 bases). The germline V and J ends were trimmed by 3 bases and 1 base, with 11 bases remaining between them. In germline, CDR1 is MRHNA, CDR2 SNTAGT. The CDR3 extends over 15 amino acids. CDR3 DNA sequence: TGTGCCAGCAGTGATACAGGGATGGGCACAGATACGCAGTATTTT. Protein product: CASSDTGMGTDTQYF.

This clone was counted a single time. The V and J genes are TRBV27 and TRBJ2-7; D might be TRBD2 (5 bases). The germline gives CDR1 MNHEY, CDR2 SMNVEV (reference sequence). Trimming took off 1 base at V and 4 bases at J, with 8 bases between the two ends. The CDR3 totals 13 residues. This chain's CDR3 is CASSLYSGYEQYF. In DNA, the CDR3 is TGTGCCAGCAGTTTATACTCGGGGTACGAGCAGTACTTC.

CDR3 sequence reads: CASSITTNQPQHF. DNA for the CDR3: TGTGCCAGTAGTATTACAACCAATCAGCCCCAGCATTTT. V gene TRBV19 combines with J gene TRBJ1-5; D unclear. CDR3 length equals 13 residues. V gave up 3 bases and J gave up 3 bases, with 6 bases separating them. The germline gives CDR1 LNHDA, CDR2 SQIVND (reference sequence).

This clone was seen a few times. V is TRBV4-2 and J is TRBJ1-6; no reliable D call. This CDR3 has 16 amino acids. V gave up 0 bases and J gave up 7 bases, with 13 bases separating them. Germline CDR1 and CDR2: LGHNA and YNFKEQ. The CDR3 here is CASSQDLRVTNSPLHF. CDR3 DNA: TGTGCCAGCAGCCAAGATTTGCGGGTAACCAATTCACCCCTCCACTTT.

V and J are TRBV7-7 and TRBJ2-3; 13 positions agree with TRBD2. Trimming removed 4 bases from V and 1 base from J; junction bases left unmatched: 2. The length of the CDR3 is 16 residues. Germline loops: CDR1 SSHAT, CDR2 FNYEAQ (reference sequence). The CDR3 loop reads CASSSGTSGGTDTQYF. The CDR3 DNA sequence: TGTGCCAGCAGCTCCGGGACTAGCGGGGGCACAGATACGCAGTATTTT.

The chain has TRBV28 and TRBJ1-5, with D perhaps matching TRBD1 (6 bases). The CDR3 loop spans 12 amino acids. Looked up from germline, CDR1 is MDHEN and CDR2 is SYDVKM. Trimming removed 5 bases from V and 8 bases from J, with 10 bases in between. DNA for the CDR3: TGTGCCAGCAGTCCTACAGGGAAGCCCCAGCATTTT. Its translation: CASSPTGKPQHF.

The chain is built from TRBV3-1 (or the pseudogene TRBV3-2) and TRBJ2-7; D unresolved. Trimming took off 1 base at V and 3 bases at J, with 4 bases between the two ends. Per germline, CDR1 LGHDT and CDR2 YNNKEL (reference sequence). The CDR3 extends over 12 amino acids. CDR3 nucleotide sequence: TGTGCCAGCAGCCAAGTCAGCTACGAGCAGTACTTC. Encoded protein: CASSQVSYEQYF.

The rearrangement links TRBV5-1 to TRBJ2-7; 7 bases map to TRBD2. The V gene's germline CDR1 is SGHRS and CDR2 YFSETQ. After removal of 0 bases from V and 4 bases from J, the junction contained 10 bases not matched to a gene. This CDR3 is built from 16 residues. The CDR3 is CASSLGRGTTQYEQYF. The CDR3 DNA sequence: TGCGCCAGCAGCTTGGGACGCGGGACTACACAATACGAGCAGTACTTC.

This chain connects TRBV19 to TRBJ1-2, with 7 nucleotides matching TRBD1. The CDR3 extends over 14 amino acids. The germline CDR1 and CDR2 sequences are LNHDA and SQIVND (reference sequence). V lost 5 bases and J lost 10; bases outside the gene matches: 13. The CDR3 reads CASSPPGGVPDYTF. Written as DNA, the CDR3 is TGTGCCAGTAGTCCCCCAGGGGGTGTTCCGGACTACACCTTC. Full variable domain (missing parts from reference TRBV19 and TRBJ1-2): DGGITQSPKYLFRKEGQNVTLSCEQNLNHDAMYWYRQDPGQGLRLIYYSQIVNDFQKGDIAEGYSVSREKKESFPLTVTSAQKNPTAFYLCASSPPGGVPDYTFGSGTRLTVV.

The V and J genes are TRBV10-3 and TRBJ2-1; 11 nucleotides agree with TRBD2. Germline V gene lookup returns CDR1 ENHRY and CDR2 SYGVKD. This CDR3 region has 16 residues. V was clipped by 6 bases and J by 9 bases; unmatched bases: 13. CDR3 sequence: CAISRPGTSGKGEQFF. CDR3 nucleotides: TGTGCCATCAGCCGCCCCGGGACTAGCGGAAAAGGTGAGCAGTTCTTC.

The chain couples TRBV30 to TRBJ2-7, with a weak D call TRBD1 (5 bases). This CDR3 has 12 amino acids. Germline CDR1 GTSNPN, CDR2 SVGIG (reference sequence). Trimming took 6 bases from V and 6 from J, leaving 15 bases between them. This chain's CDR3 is CACRRGLSEQYF. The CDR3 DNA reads TGTGCCTGCCGAAGGGGCTTAAGCGAGCAGTACTTC.

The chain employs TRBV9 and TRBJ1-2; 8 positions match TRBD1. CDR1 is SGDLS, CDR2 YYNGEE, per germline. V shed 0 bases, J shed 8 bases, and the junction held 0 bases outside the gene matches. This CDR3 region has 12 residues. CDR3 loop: CASSVGQGGYTF. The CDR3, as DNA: TGTGCCAGCAGCGTAGGACAGGGGGGCTACACCTTC.

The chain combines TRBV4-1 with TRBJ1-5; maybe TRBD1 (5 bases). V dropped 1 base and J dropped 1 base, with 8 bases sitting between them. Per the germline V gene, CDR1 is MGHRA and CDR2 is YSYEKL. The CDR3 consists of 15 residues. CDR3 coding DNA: TGCGCCAGCAGCCAAGGCAGGGCGAGCAATCAGCCCCAGCATTTT. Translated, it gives CASSQGRASNQPQHF.

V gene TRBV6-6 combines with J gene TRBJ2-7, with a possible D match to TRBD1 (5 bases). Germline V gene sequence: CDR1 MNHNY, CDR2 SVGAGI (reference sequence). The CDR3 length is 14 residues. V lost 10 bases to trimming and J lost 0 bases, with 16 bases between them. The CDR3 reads CAIGNRSPSYEQYF. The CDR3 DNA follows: TGTGCCATCGGAAACAGGAGCCCCTCCTACGAGCAGTACTTC.